Here is one T cell receptor (beta chain) with its context. Assay: immunoSEQ multiplex PCR; the TCRdb copy retains only in-frame clones and omits some. The table has approximately 67,000 clones, just over 90% seen once. This specimen comes from a study of T cells after somatic rescue of genetic block. The V gene's germline CDR1 is SNHLY and CDR2 FYNNEI. Trimming cost V 7 bases and J 1 base; bases outside gene matches: 3. The CDR3 length is 13 residues. The origin of this receptor is a man aged 35 to 55. Input material: peripheral blood mononuclear cells (PBMCs). The genes are TRBV2 and TRBJ2-7; 8 bases are shared with TRBD1. CDR3 DNA sequence: TGTGCCAGCACTCAGGGGGCGTCCTACGAGCAGTACTTC. Translation: CASTQGASYEQYF.